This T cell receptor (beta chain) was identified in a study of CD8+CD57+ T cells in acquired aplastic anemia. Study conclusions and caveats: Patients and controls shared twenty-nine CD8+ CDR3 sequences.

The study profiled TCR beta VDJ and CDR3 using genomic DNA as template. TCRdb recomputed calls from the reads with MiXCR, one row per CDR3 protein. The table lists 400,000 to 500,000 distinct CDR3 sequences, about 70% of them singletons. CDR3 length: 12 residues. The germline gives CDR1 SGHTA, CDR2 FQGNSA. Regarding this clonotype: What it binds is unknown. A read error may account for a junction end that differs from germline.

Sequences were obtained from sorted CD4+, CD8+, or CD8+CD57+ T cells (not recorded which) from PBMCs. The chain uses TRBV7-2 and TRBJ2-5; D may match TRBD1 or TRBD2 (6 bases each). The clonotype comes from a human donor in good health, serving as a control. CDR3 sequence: CASSLGGGTEYF. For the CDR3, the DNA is TGTGCCAGCAGCTTAGGAGGGGGGACCGAGTACTTC.